The clone carrying this T cell receptor (beta chain) was detected ten times or more. The antigen is unknown. TCR beta VDJ and CDR3 profiling used genomic DNA as template. TCRdb analysed the reads with MiXCR anew, one entry per CDR3 protein. Of a few hundred thousand distinct CDR3 sequences listed, 50% to 70% are singletons. The data originate from a study of CD8+CD57+ T cells in acquired aplastic anemia. Study-wide context: Sorted CD4+ and CD8+ cells yielded DNA averaging approximately 3 ug.

General study results and limits: With respect to CD8+ Simpson's diversity, patients and controls did not differ significantly. It was found that roughly 29 CD8+ CDR3 sequences were shared between patients and controls.

In germline, CDR1 is MGHDK, CDR2 SYGVNS. CDR3 length: 14 amino acids. V was pared by 3 bases and J by 5 bases, with 13 bases between. The sequenced sample consisted of sorted CD4+, CD8+, or CD8+CD57+ T cells (not recorded which) from PBMCs. The source of this sequence is a human donor with severe aplastic anemia or a healthy control (not recorded which). The chain couples TRBV25-1 to TRBJ2-5, with D perhaps TRBD1 (6 bases). CDR3 coding DNA: TGTGCCAGCAGTGATTGGGGGCAGGGGGAGACCCAGTACTTC. Amino acids: CASSDWGQGETQYF. The full variable domain, rest sourced from reference TRBV25-1 and TRBJ2-5, is EADIYQTPRYLVIGTGKKITLECSQTMGHDKMYWYQQDPGMELHLIHYSYGVNSTEKGDLSSESTVSRIRTEHFPLTLESARPSHTSQYLCASSDWGQGETQYFGPGTRLLVL.